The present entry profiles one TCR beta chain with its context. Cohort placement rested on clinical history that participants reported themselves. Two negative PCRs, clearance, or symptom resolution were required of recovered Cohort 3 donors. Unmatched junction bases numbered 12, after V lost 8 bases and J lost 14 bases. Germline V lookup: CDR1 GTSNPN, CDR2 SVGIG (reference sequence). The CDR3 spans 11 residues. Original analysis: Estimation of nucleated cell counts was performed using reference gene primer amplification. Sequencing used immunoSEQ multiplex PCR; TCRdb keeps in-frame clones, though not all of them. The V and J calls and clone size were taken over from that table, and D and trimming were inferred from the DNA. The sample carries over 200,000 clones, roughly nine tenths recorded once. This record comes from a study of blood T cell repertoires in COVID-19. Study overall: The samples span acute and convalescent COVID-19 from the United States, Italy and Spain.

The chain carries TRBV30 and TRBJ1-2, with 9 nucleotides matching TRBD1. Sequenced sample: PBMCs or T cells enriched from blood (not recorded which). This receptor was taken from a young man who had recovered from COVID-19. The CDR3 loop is CATGQGVSETF. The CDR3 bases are TGTGCCACGGGACAGGGTGTTTCGGAGACCTTC.